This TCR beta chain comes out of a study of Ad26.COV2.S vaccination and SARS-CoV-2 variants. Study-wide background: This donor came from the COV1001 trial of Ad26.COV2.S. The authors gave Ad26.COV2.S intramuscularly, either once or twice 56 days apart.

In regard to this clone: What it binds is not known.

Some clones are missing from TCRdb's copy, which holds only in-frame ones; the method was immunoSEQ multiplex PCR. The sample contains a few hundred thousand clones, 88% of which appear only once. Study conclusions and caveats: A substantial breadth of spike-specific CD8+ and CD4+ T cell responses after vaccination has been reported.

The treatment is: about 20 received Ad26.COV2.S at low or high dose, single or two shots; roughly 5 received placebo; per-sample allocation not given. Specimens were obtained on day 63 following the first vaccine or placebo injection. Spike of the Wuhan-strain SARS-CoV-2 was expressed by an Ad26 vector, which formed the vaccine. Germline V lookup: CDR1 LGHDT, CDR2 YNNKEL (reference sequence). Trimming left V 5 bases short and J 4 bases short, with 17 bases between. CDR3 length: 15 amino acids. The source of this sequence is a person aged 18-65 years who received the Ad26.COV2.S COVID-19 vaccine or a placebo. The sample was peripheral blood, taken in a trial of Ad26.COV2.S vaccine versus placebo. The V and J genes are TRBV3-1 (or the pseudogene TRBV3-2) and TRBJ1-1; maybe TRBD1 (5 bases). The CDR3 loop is CASSITFGGGTEAFF. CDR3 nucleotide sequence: TGTGCCAGCAGCATCACTTTTGGGGGGGGCACTGAAGCTTTCTTT.